The 6 T cell receptor beta chains reported below all come from one sample, sequenced in a study of T cell responses to AZD1222 COVID-19 vaccine. This table comes from immunoSEQ multiplex PCR, and its TCRdb copy is limited to in-frame clones, with some not included. The sample gives 45,000 or so clones, 83% of which show up once; over 40% is in the top ten. Material: peripheral blood, obtained on day 0 of AZD1222 vaccination. These TCRs come from an adult in good health.

This clone was observed a handful of times. The chain combines TRBV6-4 with TRBJ2-7, with D unresolved. Trimming pared 3 bases from V and 2 bases from J, leaving 11 bases between. The germline V gene has CDR1 MRHNA and CDR2 SNTAGT. The CDR3 loop spans 14 amino acids. The CDR3: CASSDGDPAYEQYF. The CDR3 DNA sequence: TGTGCCAGCAGTGATGGGGATCCCGCCTACGAGCAGTACTTC.

This chain links TRBV6-4 with TRBJ2-2; 8 nucleotides line up with TRBD2. CDR3 length: 17 amino acids. Germline V CDR1 and CDR2: MRHNA, SNTAGT. With 6 bases clipped from V and 2 bases from J, the junction kept 11 bases outside the gene matches. The chain's CDR3 is CASSPSSGGVNTGELFF. Here the CDR3 DNA reads TGTGCCAGCAGCCCCTCCAGCGGGGGAGTAAACACCGGGGAGCTGTTTTTT.

The rearrangement joins TRBV5-4 to TRBJ1-1; D not certain. The germline V gene encodes CDR1 SGHNT and CDR2 YYREEE (reference sequence). The CDR3 runs to 13 residues. V was cut by 2 bases and J by 8 bases, with 13 bases left in between. CDR3 loop: CASSFPGPAEAFF. The CDR3 DNA follows: TGTGCCAGCAGCTTTCCCGGACCTGCGGAAGCTTTCTTT.

The chain joins TRBV11-3 to TRBJ2-2; a possible D gene is TRBD2 (6 bases). Trimming took 5 bases from V and 7 from J, leaving 17 bases between them. This CDR3 contains 15 residues. Germline V CDR1 and CDR2: SGHNT, YENEEA. CDR3 region: CASSGGYGQSGELFF. CDR3 bases: TGTGCCAGCAGCGGGGGGTACGGTCAGAGCGGGGAGCTGTTTTTT.

The V and J genes are TRBV18 and TRBJ2-4; 9 nucleotides line up with TRBD1. Unmatched junction bases numbered 5, after V lost 5 bases and J lost 9 bases. Per germline, CDR1 KGHSH and CDR2 LQKENI. The CDR3 extends over 13 amino acids. This CDR3 is CASSTDRGSIQYF. The CDR3, as DNA: TGTGCCAGCTCAACGGACAGGGGAAGCATTCAGTACTTC.

The chain joins TRBV3-1 (or the pseudogene TRBV3-2) to TRBJ1-2; tentatively, D is TRBD1 (6 bases). Germline assignment: CDR1 LGHDT and CDR2 YNNKEL (reference sequence). Between the trimmed V and J ends, which lost 4 bases and 2 bases, there was a span of 17 bases. The CDR3 is 16 residues long. The CDR3 coding sequence is TGTGCCAGCAGCCTCAGTCGGCAGGGGACGAACTATGGCTACACCTTC. Amino acid sequence: CASSLSRQGTNYGYTF.